Below, 2 T cell receptor beta chains from the same sample are listed, as sequenced in a study of T-cell reconstitution after alpha-beta-depleted transplantation in children (dated by TCRdb to the mid-2010s). The method behind the library was PCR. Sequencer: Illumina HiSeq 2500. To normalize quantification of the TCRbeta repertoire, the TCR libraries were built with molecular barcoding that relied on unique molecular identifiers. Using fastp at Q25 and MiXCR, TCRdb reprocessed the public reads and kept productive beta chains. Rows are unified per CDR3 protein, each entry keeping the most common DNA and genes. The sample profile shows 350,000 to 500,000 distinct CDR3 sequences; approximately 42% of them were found once. Of the sample, under 35% falls within the top ten clones. Sample treatment or condition, as interpreted from the label and publication: allogeneic hematopoietic cell transplantation with graft depleted of TCRalphabeta T cells and CD19 B cells.

The starting material was PBMCs, obtained before TCRalphabeta/CD19-depleted stem cell transplant. The receptors derive from a girl aged 2-10 years with aplastic anemia, due to receive a stem cell transplant.

This clonotype has ten or more counts. V and J are TRBV5-1 and TRBJ1-4; 7 positions match TRBD1. Per the germline V gene, CDR1 is SGHRS and CDR2 is YFSETQ. Trimming at V came to 2 bases and at J to 7 bases, leaving 8 bases not matched to a gene. The CDR3 is 15 residues long. The DNA of the CDR3 is TGCGCCAGCAGCTTACAGGGGAATCTTGGTGAAAAACTGTTTTTT. It is translated as CASSLQGNLGEKLFF.

The genes are TRBV29-1 and TRBJ2-7; the D gene is possibly TRBD2 (7 bases). Deletions cut 7 bases from V and 5 bases from J, with 18 bases between. The CDR3 spans 13 residues. The V gene's germline CDR1 is SQVTM and CDR2 ANQGSEA. The CDR3 region has the DNA TGCAGCGCTGGGGGCGCGGGAGTAAACGAGCAGTACTTC. Its protein product is CSAGGAGVNEQYF.